This entry describes one T cell receptor beta chain. Its recognized antigen is unknown. Base qualities are not recorded, but no much larger clone differs from it by a single base. The data are from a study of blood T cell repertoires in COVID-19 (dated by TCRdb to about 2020). In terms of the full investigation: Samples from collaborators originated in the United States, Italy and Spain and spanned both the acute and convalescent phases of COVID-19. The prospective study material was composed of cDNA or gDNA derived from T cells, B-cell-depleted T cells, or PBMCs. The dataset comprised deeply sampled blood TCRbeta repertoires from subjects exposed to, actively infected with, or recovered from COVID-19. The samples were drawn from two sources: the first 160 participants of the ongoing ImmuneRACE study, and 1,200 or so subjects contributed by 6 global collaborators. Where available, HLA class I and class II types were obtained from metadata supplied by the sample provider rather than from assay-based typing. The repertoires were made available in a free public database intended to serve as a resource for research on the immune response to SARS-CoV-2. The sample metadata nearly always contained a de-identified subject ID, COVID-19 status, age in years and sex.

Participants in the prospective study were enrolled through a virtual design, were aged roughly 18 to 100 years, and lived in under 25 United States geographic areas. In the prospective study, participants were assigned to cohorts based on the clinical history participants reported in a screening survey and a study questionnaire. Recovered participants in ImmuneRACE Cohort 3 were defined as having two consecutive negative NP/OP PCR tests, clearance from a healthcare professional, or resolution of symptoms. Mobile phlebotomists in the prospective study collected whole blood, serum and a nasopharyngeal or oropharyngeal swab from every participant. Participants in the prospective study had the option to provide additional blood draws and questionnaires over a roughly 2-month period. Before DNA extraction, blood samples from the prospective study were shipped at room temperature or frozen. TCRbeta CDR3 regions were amplified from genomic DNA using the immunoSEQ Assay, a bias-controlled multiplex PCR. As for the original processing: Nucleated cell counts per sample were estimated from amplification of reference gene primers within the assay. To quantify the absolute abundance of each unique TCRbeta CDR3 rearrangement, sequence reads were collapsed and filtered. Productive Simpson clonality was computed per sample as the square root of Simpson's diversity index over productive rearrangements. TCRdb obtained this table from immuneACCESS and retained in-frame rearrangements with V and J assigned. These tables miss some clones; where compared with another copy, unresolved V genes account for less than half of the shortfall, and the remainder is unexplained. D and trimming come from the DNA, and the V and J calls and clone size come from that table. The sample has hundreds of thousands of clones on record, roughly nine tenths of them singletons. The ten top clones hold under 3% of the sample.

CDR1 and CDR2, per the germline V gene, are SNHLY and FYNNEI. Cut back by 5 bases and 5 bases, the V and J ends lie 12 bases apart. The CDR3 goes from the cysteine to the phenylalanine over 13 residues. Only CDR3 DNA is held: 39 bases, read in frame from base 1. Findings and caveats that apply to the study as a whole: Clinical and demographic metadata were provided uncurated, with the amount varying by source and participant.

The sequence was collected from a young woman who had recovered from COVID-19. The sequence is built from TRBV2 and TRBJ2-5; the D segment could be TRBD1, given 6 matching bases. The sample comprised PBMCs or T cells enriched from blood (not recorded which). The encoded CDR3 is CASSTGLRETQYF. The DNA is TGTGCCAGCAGTACAGGGTTACGGGAGACCCAGTACTTC.